The 27 T cell receptor beta chains presented below share a single source sample, sequenced in a study of T-cell memory formation after mild COVID-19. TCRdb reanalysed the 5' RACE reads using MiXCR and keeps one entry per CDR3 protein. The sample lists about 290,000 distinct CDR3 sequences, 15% occurring once. The sequenced sample was PBMCs or a T cell subset sorted from them (not recorded which). The receptors originated from a young man who had mild COVID-19 (a few samples of this study predate the infection). Cell type and time point are not known.

The V gene is TRBV5-6, the J gene TRBJ2-7; 8 nucleotides align to TRBD2. Per germline, CDR1 SGHDT and CDR2 YYEEEE. V lost 4 bases, J lost 0 bases, and 6 bases stayed unmatched. The CDR3 length is 15 residues. CDR3 amino acids: CASSLSGEDSYEQYV. The CDR3 coding sequence is TGTGCCAGCAGCCTTAGCGGGGAGGACTCCTACGAGCAGTACGTC.

The chain recombines TRBV10-2 with TRBJ2-7; D is perhaps TRBD2 (6 bases). CDR3 length equals 11 residues. Between the trimmed V and J ends, which lost 7 bases and 3 bases, there was a span of 7 bases. Germline loops: CDR1 WSHSY, CDR2 SAAADI. The CDR3 region has the DNA TGCGCCAGCAACGGGGGCTACGAGCAGTACTTC. Translating gives CASNGGYEQYF.

This clonotype was counted a few times. J is TRBJ2-1 and V is TRBV10-3; 8 bases fit TRBD1. CDR3 length equals 13 residues. J gave up 8 bases and V 6 bases, and 6 bases lay outside the gene matches. Looked up from germline, CDR1 is ENHRY and CDR2 is SYGVKD. Written as DNA, the CDR3 is TGTGCCATCAGGCAGGGGGCGTCCGATGAGCAGTTCTTC. Translation gives CAIRQGASDEQFF.

The chain joins TRBV9 to TRBJ1-2; no firm D call. This CDR3 has 13 amino acids. V was cut by 0 bases and J by 5 bases, with 8 bases left in between. Germline CDR1 reads SGDLS; CDR2 reads YYNGEE. The CDR3 coding sequence is TGTGCCAGCAGCGTAGTGAAGGGTTATGGCTACACCTTC. Its translation is CASSVVKGYGYTF.

This clonotype was seen repeatedly, ten times or more. V is TRBV5-1 and J is TRBJ1-1; the D gene is possibly TRBD1 (5 bases). This CDR3 contains 17 residues. Germline V gene lookup returns CDR1 SGHRS and CDR2 YFSETQ. V lost 4 bases and J 5 bases, leaving 24 bases between the germline ends. CDR3 in DNA: TGCGCCAGCAGCCCGGGGGGGATCGGGACCGGGAGAACTGAAGCTTTCTTT. It yields the protein CASSPGGIGTGRTEAFF.

The rearrangement joins TRBV5-4 to TRBJ2-1; 7 nucleotides agree with TRBD1. This CDR3 contains 12 residues. The trim removed 0 bases at V and 9 bases at J, leaving 0 bases unmatched. The germline V gene encodes CDR1 SGHNT and CDR2 YYREEE (reference sequence). CDR3 in amino acids: CASSLEGAEQFF. DNA of the CDR3: TGTGCCAGCAGCTTGGAGGGGGCTGAGCAGTTCTTC. The full variable domain, rest sourced from reference TRBV5-4 and TRBJ2-1, is ETGVTQSPTHLIKTRGQQVTLRCSSQSGHNTVSWYQQALGQGPQFIFQYYREEENGRGNFPPRFSGLQFPNYSSELNVNALELDDSALYLCASSLEGAEQFFGPGTRLTVL.

Ten or more counts support this clonotype. The V call is TRBV6-2 or TRBV6-3, the J call TRBJ2-7; D remains unclear. In germline, CDR1 is MNHEY, CDR2 SVGEGT. The CDR3 length is 12 residues. With 5 bases removed from V and 0 bases from J, the gap between germline ends came to 5 bases. CDR3 amino acids: CASSRSSYEQYV. Here the CDR3 DNA reads TGTGCCAGCAGTAGGAGCTCCTACGAGCAGTACGTC.

This clonotype was counted ten times or more. The chain couples TRBV7-9 to TRBJ2-2, with TRBD1 matching over 7 bases. In germline, CDR1 is SEHNR, CDR2 FQNEAQ (reference sequence). The CDR3 is 14 amino acids. With 3 bases clipped from V and 4 bases from J, the junction kept 2 bases outside the gene matches. In DNA, the CDR3 is TGTGCCAGCAGCTTCGGGACAGCCACCGGGGAGCTGTTTTTT. This translates into CASSFGTATGELFF.

This chain uses TRBV13 with TRBJ2-7; D tentatively reads TRBD1 or TRBD2 (7 bases each). Germline CDR1 is PRHDT and CDR2 is FYEKMQ (reference sequence). The CDR3 sequence is 15 residues long. The ends were cut back, 5 bases at V and 3 bases at J, with 17 bases in the middle. The CDR3 DNA reads as TGTGCCAGCAGCGAAAGCGGGACAGCGATCTACGAGCAGTACTTC. Its translation is CASSESGTAIYEQYF.

In its sample, this clonotype was seen a few times. This may be a read error, as it is one base from a much larger clone. The genes are TRBV12-3 or TRBV12-4 and TRBJ2-5; the D is unclear. V gave up 5 bases and J gave up 5 bases, with 12 bases separating them. The CDR3 totals 13 residues. The CDR3 loop reads CASSLGPHETQYF. DNA of the CDR3: TGTGCCAGCAGTCTTGGACCCCACGAGACCCAGTACTTC.

V usage is TRBV5-1 and J usage is TRBJ2-5; 8 bases match TRBD2. CDR3 length: 14 amino acids. V lost 6 bases, J lost 1 base, and 5 bases stayed unmatched. Germline CDR1 and CDR2: SGHRS and YFSETQ. Here the CDR3 reads CASTLAGTQETQYF. Written as DNA, the CDR3 is TGCGCCAGCACCTTAGCGGGGACCCAAGAGACCCAGTACTTC.

This chain links TRBV7-9 with TRBJ2-5, with 7 bases identical to TRBD1. Per the germline V gene, CDR1 is SEHNR and CDR2 is FQNEAQ (reference sequence). CDR3 length equals 15 residues. Trimming cost V 3 bases and J 0 bases; bases outside gene matches: 4. CDR3 DNA sequence: TGTGCCAGCAGCTTGATTACAGGGGACCAAGAGACCCAGTACTTC. It is translated as CASSLITGDQETQYF.

This clonotype was recorded once. A much more abundant neighbour one base away suggests this may be a read error. CDR3 sequence: CASSRTGTGLRPQNF. In nucleotides, the CDR3 is TGCGCCAGCAGCCGCACCGGGACAGGCCTACGGCCCCAGAATTTT. The V gene is TRBV4-1, the J gene TRBJ1-5; TRBD1 matches 8 bases. The germline gives CDR1 MGHRA, CDR2 YSYEKL. The CDR3 is made up of 15 amino acids.

This clonotype was seen a handful of times. Mismatch with germline at one junction end may stem from a read error. V gene TRBV11-3 combines with J gene TRBJ2-4; D is ambiguous. CDR3 length equals 11 residues. Looked up from germline, CDR1 is SGHNT and CDR2 is YENEEA. CDR3 sequence: CASSARPSYKF. The DNA for the CDR3 is TGTGCCAGCAGCGCCCGACCCTCCTACAAATTC.

This clonotype was seen a few times. The chain carries TRBV5-7 and TRBJ1-5, with D possibly being TRBD1 (5 bases). TRBV5-7 carries the ORF label, with uncertain function. The V end was cut by 2 bases, the J end by 0 bases, with 9 bases between. This CDR3 comprises 15 residues. DNA for the CDR3: TGTGCCAGCAGCTTCGAGGGGCATAGCAATCAGCCCCAGCATTTT. Protein: CASSFEGHSNQPQHF.

The V call is TRBV2, the J call TRBJ1-1; D gene uncertain. Germline lookup yields CDR1 SNHLY and CDR2 FYNNEI. V lost 6 bases and J lost 5, with 13 bases in between. The CDR3 is 13 residues long. In DNA, the CDR3 is TGTGCCAGCAGAACAGCCTCTGGGACTGAAGCTTTCTTT. As protein: CASRTASGTEAFF.

The rearrangement uses TRBV14 and TRBJ2-1, with TRBD1 matching 10 bases. Per germline, CDR1 SGHDN and CDR2 FVKESK. The CDR3 consists of 16 residues. Germline trimming cut 1 base from V and 9 bases from J; bases unmatched to any gene: 9. The CDR3 loop reads CASSQGSDRGWREQFF. The CDR3 bases are TGTGCCAGCAGCCAAGGTTCGGACAGGGGGTGGCGTGAGCAGTTCTTC.

The V call is TRBV4-1, the J call TRBJ2-2; the match to TRBD1 covers 7 bases. CDR1 and CDR2 (germline): MGHRA, YSYEKL. V lost 1 base to trimming and J lost 8 bases; unmatched junction nucleotides: 7. The CDR3 is made up of 15 amino acids. The CDR3: CASSQAITGAGELFF. The CDR3 nucleotides are TGCGCCAGCAGCCAAGCCATAACAGGGGCAGGGGAGCTGTTTTTT.

The chain combines TRBV7-9 with TRBJ2-1; 12 bases agree with TRBD2. V lost 11 bases to trimming and J lost 5 bases; unmatched junction nucleotides: 16. The CDR3 has 17 amino acids. Germline values: CDR1 SEHNR, CDR2 FQNEAQ (reference sequence). The CDR3, as DNA: TGTGCCGGAACGACTAGCGGGGGTCCCCCTCAGGACAATGAGCAGTTCTTC. As protein: CAGTTSGGPPQDNEQFF.

This clonotype was counted a few times. The rearrangement links TRBV4-3 to TRBJ1-5; D is uncertain. Germline-derived CDR1 and CDR2 are LGHNA and YSLEER. The germline V and J ends were trimmed by 1 base and 0 bases, with 10 bases remaining between them. The CDR3 covers 16 residues. CDR3 DNA sequence: TGCGCCAGCAGCCAAGGAGCTTATCATAGCAATCAGCCCCAGCATTTT. This codes for CASSQGAYHSNQPQHF.

The V and J genes are TRBV5-1 and TRBJ2-7, with D possibly TRBD1 on 5 matching bases. The germline V and J ends were trimmed by 1 base and 3 bases, with 8 bases remaining between them. The CDR3 has 13 amino acids. Germline V gene data show CDR1 as SGHRS and CDR2 as YFSETQ. CDR3 in DNA: TGCGCCAGCAGCTTGAATACAGGCTACGAGCAGTACGTC. Its protein is CASSLNTGYEQYV.

The gene calls are TRBV12-3 or TRBV12-4 and TRBJ1-6; D ambiguous. CDR3 size: 12 residues. V gave up 4 bases and J gave up 10 bases, with 8 bases separating them. The CDR3 region is CASSSAGSPLHF. DNA of the CDR3: TGTGCCAGCAGTTCGGCGGGCTCACCCCTCCACTTT.

This chain connects TRBV30 to TRBJ2-1; TRBD1 matches 7 bases. CDR3 size: 12 residues. V trimming: 5 bases; J trimming: 13 bases; junction bases outside the gene matches: 11. Germline lookup yields CDR1 GTSNPN and CDR2 SVGIG (reference sequence). CDR3 nucleotides: TGTGCCTGGGCTCGACAGGGTAGTAATCAGTTCTTC. This sequence encodes CAWARQGSNQFF.

The table lists this clonotype with a few counts. J is TRBJ2-7 and V is TRBV13; tentatively, D is TRBD1 (6 bases). Per the germline V gene, CDR1 is PRHDT and CDR2 is FYEKMQ (reference sequence). Trimming took 0 bases from V and 9 from J, leaving 12 bases between them. This CDR3 has 13 amino acids. The CDR3 DNA reads TGTGCCAGCAGCTTAGGGCCCGGGACAACGCAGTACTTC. Its translation: CASSLGPGTTQYF.

V gene TRBV5-1 combines with J gene TRBJ1-4, with TRBD1 identical over 8 bases. The CDR3 runs to 14 residues. CDR1 is SGHRS, CDR2 YFSETQ, per germline. The V gene end was trimmed by 6 bases and the J gene end by 5 bases; junction bases not matched to a gene: 6. This CDR3 reads CASTLGTGNEKLFF. CDR3 bases: TGCGCCAGCACCCTCGGGACAGGAAATGAAAAACTGTTTTTT.

This chain connects TRBV7-9 to TRBJ2-3, with 8 nucleotides matching TRBD2. Germline CDR1 is SEHNR and CDR2 is FQNEAQ (reference sequence). V was pared by 5 bases and J by 1 base, with 8 bases of the junction left unmatched. The CDR3 spans 16 residues. CDR3 loop: CASSPWRGERTDTQYF. CDR3 bases: TGTGCCAGCAGCCCTTGGCGGGGGGAACGCACAGATACGCAGTATTTT.

This clonotype occurred a few times. The rearrangement links TRBV6-5 to TRBJ2-1, with D tentatively TRBD1 (5 bases). The germline CDR1 and CDR2 sequences are MNHEY and SVGAGI. The CDR3 loop spans 15 amino acids. The V end was cut by 2 bases, the J end by 5 bases, with 13 bases between. CDR3 nucleotides: TGTGCCAGCAGTTACATGACAGTGGGTAACAATGAGCAGTTCTTC. This codes for CASSYMTVGNNEQFF.